Following are 6 T cell receptor beta chains from one sample sequenced in a study of T cell responses to AZD1222 COVID-19 vaccine. TCRdb keeps only in-frame clones here, not all; method: immunoSEQ multiplex PCR. The top ten clones hold approximately 6.9% of a sample with some 190,000 clones, 75% to 90% of them seen once. Here the sequenced sample was peripheral blood, taken on day 0 of AZD1222 vaccination. These receptor sequences come from an adult in good health.

This rearrangement joins TRBV19 to TRBJ2-3; 9 nucleotides align to TRBD2. CDR1 LNHDA and CDR2 SQIVND come from the germline V gene (reference sequence). With 6 bases clipped from V and 6 bases from J, the junction kept 10 bases outside the gene matches. The CDR3 contains 15 residues. This chain's CDR3 is CASRVSGGHGDTQYF. The CDR3 region has the DNA TGTGCCAGTAGGGTTAGCGGGGGACATGGGGATACGCAGTATTTT.

J is TRBJ1-1 and V is TRBV6-1; D not resolved. Deletions cut 1 base from V and 2 bases from J, with 8 bases between. The CDR3 is 14 residues long. Per the germline V gene, CDR1 is MNHNS and CDR2 is SASEGT. CDR3 in amino acids: CASSEGQVNTEAFF. The CDR3 bases are TGTGCCAGCAGTGAAGGCCAAGTTAACACTGAAGCTTTCTTT.

The rearrangement joins TRBV5-5 to TRBJ1-4; D ambiguous. The CDR3 length is 14 residues. Germline V gene sequence: CDR1 SGHKS, CDR2 YYEKEE (reference sequence). The germline V and J ends were trimmed by 2 bases and 0 bases, with 5 bases remaining between them. Here the CDR3 DNA reads TGTGCCAGCAGCTTTGAGGCAACTAATGAAAAACTGTTTTTT. Protein sequence: CASSFEATNEKLFF.

This sequence joins TRBV6-5 and TRBJ2-5, with 7 bases that match TRBD1. From germline, CDR1 is MNHEY and CDR2 SVGAGI. Losses at the gene ends were 7 bases for V and 2 bases for J; bases not matched to a gene: 4. The CDR3 spans 13 residues. The CDR3 is CASMTGSQETQYF. CDR3 DNA sequence: TGTGCCAGCATGACAGGGTCGCAAGAGACCCAGTACTTC.

The CDR3 nucleotides read TGTGCCAGCAGTTATTTTGGGCCCGGGGAGCTGTTTTTT. Translating gives CASSYFGPGELFF. V gene TRBV6-5 combines with J gene TRBJ2-2; no reliable D call. The CDR3 length is 13 residues. V lost 3 bases and J 6 bases, leaving 8 bases between the germline ends. Looked up from germline, CDR1 is MNHEY and CDR2 is SVGAGI.

V gene TRBV13 combines with J gene TRBJ2-7; TRBD1 is a possible D gene (6 bases). The CDR3 runs to 16 residues. V was pared by 1 base and J by 3 bases, with 16 bases between. Germline CDR1 reads PRHDT; CDR2 reads FYEKMQ (reference sequence). In nucleotides, the CDR3 is TGTGCCAGCAGCTTAGAGGAGACAGGTAACAACTACGAGCAGTACTTC. Its translation is CASSLEETGNNYEQYF.